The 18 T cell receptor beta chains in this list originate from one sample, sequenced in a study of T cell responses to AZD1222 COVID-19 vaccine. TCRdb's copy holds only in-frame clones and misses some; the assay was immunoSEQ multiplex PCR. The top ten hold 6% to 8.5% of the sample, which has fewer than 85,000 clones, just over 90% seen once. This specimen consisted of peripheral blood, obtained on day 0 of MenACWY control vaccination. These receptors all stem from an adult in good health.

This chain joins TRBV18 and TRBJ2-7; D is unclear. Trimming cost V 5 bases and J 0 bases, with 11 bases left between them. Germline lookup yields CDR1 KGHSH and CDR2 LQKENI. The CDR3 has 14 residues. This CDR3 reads CASSFGPPSYEQYF. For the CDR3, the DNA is TGTGCCAGCTCATTCGGGCCTCCCTCCTACGAGCAGTACTTC.

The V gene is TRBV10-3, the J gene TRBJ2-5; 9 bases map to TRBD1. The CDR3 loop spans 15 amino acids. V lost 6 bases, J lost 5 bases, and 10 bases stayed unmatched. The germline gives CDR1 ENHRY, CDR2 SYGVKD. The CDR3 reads CAISSGTGSSETQYF. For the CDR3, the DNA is TGTGCCATCAGCTCCGGGACAGGGAGTTCGGAGACCCAGTACTTC.

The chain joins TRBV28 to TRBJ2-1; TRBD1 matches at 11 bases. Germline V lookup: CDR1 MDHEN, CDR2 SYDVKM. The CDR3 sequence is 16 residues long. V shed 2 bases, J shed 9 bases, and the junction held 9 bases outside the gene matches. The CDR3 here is CASSLRGDRGYGEQFF. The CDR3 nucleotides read TGTGCCAGCAGTTTAAGGGGGGACAGGGGGTACGGTGAGCAGTTCTTC. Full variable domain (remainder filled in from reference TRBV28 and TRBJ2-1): DVKVTQSSRYLVKRTGEKVFLECVQDMDHENMFWYRQDPGLGLRLIYFSYDVKMKEKGDIPEGYSVSREKKERFSLILESASTNQTSMYLCASSLRGDRGYGEQFFGPGTRLTVL.

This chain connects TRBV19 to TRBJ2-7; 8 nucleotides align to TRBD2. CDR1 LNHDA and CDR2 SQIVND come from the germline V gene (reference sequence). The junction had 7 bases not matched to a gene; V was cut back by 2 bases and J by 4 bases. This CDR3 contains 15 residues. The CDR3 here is CASSIRGLDLYEQYF. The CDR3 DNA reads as TGTGCCAGTAGTATACGGGGACTAGACCTATACGAGCAGTACTTC.

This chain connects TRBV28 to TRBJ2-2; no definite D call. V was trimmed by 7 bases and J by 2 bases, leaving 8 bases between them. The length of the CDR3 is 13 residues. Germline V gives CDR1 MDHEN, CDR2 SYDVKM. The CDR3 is CASNGPNTGELFF. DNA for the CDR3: TGTGCCAGCAACGGGCCTAACACCGGGGAGCTGTTTTTT.

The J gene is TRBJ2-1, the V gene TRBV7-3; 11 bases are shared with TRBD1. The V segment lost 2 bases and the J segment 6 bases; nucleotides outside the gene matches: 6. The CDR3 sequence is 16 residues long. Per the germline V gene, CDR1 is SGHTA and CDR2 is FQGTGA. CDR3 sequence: CASSLGSGTGGNEQFF. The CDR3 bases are TGTGCCAGCAGCTTAGGGAGCGGGACAGGGGGCAATGAGCAGTTCTTC.

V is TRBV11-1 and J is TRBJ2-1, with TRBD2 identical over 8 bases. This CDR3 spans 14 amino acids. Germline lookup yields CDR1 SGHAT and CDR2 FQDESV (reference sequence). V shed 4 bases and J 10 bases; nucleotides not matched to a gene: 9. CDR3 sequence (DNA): TGTGCCAGCAGCTCTGGGACTAGGTCAGGGGAGCAGTTCTTC. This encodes CASSSGTRSGEQFF. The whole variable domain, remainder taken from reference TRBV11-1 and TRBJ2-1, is EAEVAQSPRYKITEKSQAVAFWCDPISGHATLYWYRQILGQGPELLVQFQDESVVDDSQLPKDRFSAERLKGVDSTLKIQPAELGDSAMYLCASSSGTRSGEQFFGPGTRLTVL.

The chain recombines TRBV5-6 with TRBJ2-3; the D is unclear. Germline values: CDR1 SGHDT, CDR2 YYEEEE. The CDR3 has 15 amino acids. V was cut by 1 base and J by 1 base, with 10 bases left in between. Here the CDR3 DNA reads TGTGCCAGCAGCTTGACAGAGCGAGGCACAGATACGCAGTATTTT. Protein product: CASSLTERGTDTQYF. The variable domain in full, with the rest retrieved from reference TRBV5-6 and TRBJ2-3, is DAGVTQSPTHLIKTRGQQVTLRCSPKSGHDTVSWYQQALGQGPQFIFQYYEEEERQRGNFPDRFSGHQFPNYSSELNVNALLLGDSALYLCASSLTERGTDTQYFGPGTRLTVL.

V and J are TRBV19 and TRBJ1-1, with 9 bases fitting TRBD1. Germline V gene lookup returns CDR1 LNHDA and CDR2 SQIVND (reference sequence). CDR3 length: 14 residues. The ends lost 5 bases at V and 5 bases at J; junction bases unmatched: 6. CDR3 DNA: TGTGCCAGTAGTCAACAGGGGGCTGGGACTGAAGCTTTCTTT. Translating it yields CASSQQGAGTEAFF.

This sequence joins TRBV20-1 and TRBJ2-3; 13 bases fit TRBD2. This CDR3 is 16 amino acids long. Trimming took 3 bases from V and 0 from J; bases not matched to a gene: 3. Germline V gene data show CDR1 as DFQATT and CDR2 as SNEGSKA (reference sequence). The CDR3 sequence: CSASSLAGGSTDTQYF. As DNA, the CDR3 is TGCAGTGCTAGTTCACTAGCGGGAGGGAGCACAGATACGCAGTATTTT.

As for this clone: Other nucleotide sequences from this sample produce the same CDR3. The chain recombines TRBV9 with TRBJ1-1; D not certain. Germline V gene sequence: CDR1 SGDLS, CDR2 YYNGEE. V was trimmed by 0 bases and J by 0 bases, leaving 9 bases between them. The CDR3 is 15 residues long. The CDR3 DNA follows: TGTGCCAGCAGCGTAGTGCCAGACATGAACACTGAAGCTTTCTTT. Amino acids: CASSVVPDMNTEAFF.

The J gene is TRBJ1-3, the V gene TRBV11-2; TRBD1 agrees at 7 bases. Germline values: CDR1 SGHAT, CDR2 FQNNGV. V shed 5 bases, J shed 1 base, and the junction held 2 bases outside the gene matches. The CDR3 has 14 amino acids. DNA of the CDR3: TGTGCCAGCAGCACAGGGGTTTCTGGAAACACCATATATTTT. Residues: CASSTGVSGNTIYF.

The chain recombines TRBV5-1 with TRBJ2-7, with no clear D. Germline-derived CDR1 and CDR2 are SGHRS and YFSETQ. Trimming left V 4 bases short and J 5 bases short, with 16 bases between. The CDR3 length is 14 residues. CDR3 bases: TGCGCCAGCAGCCACCCTTCCGGTACCCACGAGCAGTACTTC. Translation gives CASSHPSGTHEQYF.

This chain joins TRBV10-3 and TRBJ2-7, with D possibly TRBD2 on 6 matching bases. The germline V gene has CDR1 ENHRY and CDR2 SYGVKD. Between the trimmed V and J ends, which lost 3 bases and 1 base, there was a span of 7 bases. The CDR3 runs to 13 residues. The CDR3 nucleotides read TGTGCCATCAGTGACGGGGGTTCCTACGAGCAGTACTTC. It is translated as CAISDGGSYEQYF.

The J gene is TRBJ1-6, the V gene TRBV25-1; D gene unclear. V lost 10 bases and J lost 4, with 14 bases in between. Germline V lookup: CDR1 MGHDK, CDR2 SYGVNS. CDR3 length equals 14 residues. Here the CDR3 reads CATHPEGYNSPLHF. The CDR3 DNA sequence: TGTGCCACCCACCCGGAGGGTTATAATTCACCCCTCCACTTT.

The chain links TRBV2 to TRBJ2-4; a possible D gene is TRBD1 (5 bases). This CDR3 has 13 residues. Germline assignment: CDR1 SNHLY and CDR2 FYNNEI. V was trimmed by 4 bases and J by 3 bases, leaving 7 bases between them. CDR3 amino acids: CASSVRVKNIQYF. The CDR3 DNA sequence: TGTGCCAGCAGTGTCAGGGTCAAAAACATTCAGTACTTC.

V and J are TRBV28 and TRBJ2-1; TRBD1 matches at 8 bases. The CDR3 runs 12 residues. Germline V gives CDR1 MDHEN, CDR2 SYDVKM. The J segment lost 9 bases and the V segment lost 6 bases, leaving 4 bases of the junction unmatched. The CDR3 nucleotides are TGTGCCAGCAGACCTGACAGGGGTGAGCAGTTCTTC. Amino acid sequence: CASRPDRGEQFF.

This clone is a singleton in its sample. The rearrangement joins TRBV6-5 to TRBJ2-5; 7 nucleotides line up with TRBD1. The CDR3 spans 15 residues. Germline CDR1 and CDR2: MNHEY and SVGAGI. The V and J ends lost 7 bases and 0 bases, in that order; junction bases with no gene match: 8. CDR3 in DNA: TGTGCCAGCAAGAGGGACAGTGAGTACCAAGAGACCCAGTACTTC. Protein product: CASKRDSEYQETQYF.